This T cell receptor beta chain was retrieved from a study of T cell repertoires in cytomegalovirus infection. Study details: Well-studied HLA-B-restricted epitopes and recently identified HLA-C-restricted epitopes of CMV were both used in the study. Both CMV infection and a matching HLA type were indicated by public TCR beta signatures.

Points on this clonotype: Antigen: not known.

Via MiXCR, TCRdb re-called the reads, giving one row per CDR3 protein. The sample carries fewer than 1,000,000 distinct CDR3 sequences, roughly 30% recorded once. The starting material was cultured CD8+ T cells from PBMCs, obtained from culture after CMV antigen stimulation. The sequence came from a human donor in good health (CMV status not recorded). Some clones in this sample may be carry-over from other donors' samples.

The CDR3 protein is CASSPPGRYSYNEQFF. The CDR3 DNA follows: TGTGCCAGCAGCCCGCCGGGACGGTACTCCTACAATGAGCAGTTCTTC. This sequence joins TRBV9 and TRBJ2-1; D is possibly TRBD1 or TRBD2 (5 bases each). The length of the CDR3 is 16 residues. Germline CDR1 and CDR2: SGDLS and YYNGEE. Trimming pared 4 bases from V and 0 bases from J, leaving 14 bases between.